Each of the 10 T cell receptor beta chains below was sequenced from the same sample in a study of cytomegalovirus exposure and HLA in healthy donors. PCR was performed using 60 Vbeta and 13 Jbeta primers. Data came from immunoSEQ multiplex PCR; TCRdb stores just in-frame clones and leaves some out. The repertoire includes fewer than 60,000 clones, 77% of them detected once, and approximately 3.5% sits in the top ten. Sequencing was performed on PBMCs. The receptors stem from a woman aged 40-49 years in good health and CMV-seropositive.

The chain employs TRBV6-1 and TRBJ2-2; D not resolved. The ends were cut back, 1 base at V and 3 bases at J, with 3 bases in the middle. The germline V gene encodes CDR1 MNHNS and CDR2 SASEGT. This CDR3 has 13 amino acids. The CDR3 spells CASSEDYTGELFF. For the CDR3, the DNA is TGTGCCAGCAGTGAAGACTACACCGGGGAGCTGTTTTTT.

This clone was observed a handful of times. At one of its ends the junction is not consistent with the germline gene, which may arise from a read error. The chain combines TRBV6-6 with TRBJ1-1, with unresolved D. CDR3 length: 11 residues. In germline, CDR1 is MNHNY, CDR2 SVGAGI (reference sequence). The CDR3, as DNA: TGTGCCAGCAGTTACCCCGATCAAGTCAGGTTT. Its translation is CASSYPDQVRF.

In DNA form, the CDR3 reads TGTGCCAGCAGCTCAGGGACAGTCATCTCACCCCTCCACTTT. As protein: CASSSGTVISPLHF. V usage is TRBV7-6 and J usage is TRBJ1-6; 7 positions agree with TRBD1. V lost 4 bases and J lost 10; bases outside the gene matches: 7. The CDR3 totals 14 residues. Germline CDR1 reads SGHVS; CDR2 reads FNYEAQ.

This clone was observed a handful of times. The chain has TRBV12-5 and TRBJ2-1; 7 positions match TRBD2. V shed 2 bases and J 3 bases; nucleotides not matched to a gene: 10. CDR3 length: 17 residues. Germline V gene data show CDR1 as LGHNT and CDR2 as FRNRAP. DNA of the CDR3: TGTGCTAGTGGTTTGACCCGAGGAGCGGGGATCTACAATGAGCAGTTCTTC. The encoded protein is CASGLTRGAGIYNEQFF.

This sequence joins TRBV18 and TRBJ1-1; TRBD1 might be the D (5 bases). The CDR3 totals 19 residues. Germline V gives CDR1 KGHSH, CDR2 LQKENI. V lost 3 bases, J lost 5 bases, and 28 bases lay in between. The CDR3: CASSPLATGEFPAGTEAFF. CDR3 coding DNA: TGTGCCAGCTCACCGTTAGCAACGGGGGAGTTCCCCGCGGGGACTGAAGCTTTCTTT.

The chain employs TRBV25-1 and TRBJ2-1, with D unresolved. This CDR3 comprises 12 residues. With 6 bases removed from V and 3 bases from J, the gap between germline ends came to 6 bases. CDR1 is MGHDK, CDR2 SYGVNS, per germline. For the CDR3, the DNA is TGTGCCAGCAGGTCCGGCTACAATGAGCAGTTCTTC. It codes for CASRSGYNEQFF.

This clone has a single count. The J gene is TRBJ1-2, the V gene TRBV7-2; no reliable D call. V was clipped by 2 bases and J by 6 bases, with 10 bases between them. The CDR3 contains 13 residues. The germline V gene has CDR1 SGHTA and CDR2 FQGNSA. Here the CDR3 reads CASSLRREDGYTF. CDR3 nucleotides: TGTGCCAGCAGCTTAAGGAGGGAGGATGGCTACACCTTC.

The chain is built from TRBV5-8 and TRBJ1-1; D unclear. The CDR3 has 19 amino acids. From germline, CDR1 is SGHTS and CDR2 YDEGEE. V lost 2 bases to trimming and J lost 3 bases, with 26 bases between them. The CDR3 loop reads CASSLLGLTLRGVYTEAFF. CDR3 coding DNA: TGTGCCAGCAGCTTATTGGGGTTAACTTTGCGGGGTGTCTACACTGAAGCTTTCTTT.

Written as DNA, the CDR3 is TGTGCCAGCAGTGAAACAGGGAGGGTCTTGGGGAACACTGAAGCTTTCTTT. This gives the protein CASSETGRVLGNTEAFF. The chain is built from TRBV2 and TRBJ1-1, with D perhaps matching TRBD1 (6 bases). Per germline, CDR1 SNHLY and CDR2 FYNNEI. The CDR3 runs to 17 residues. The V end was cut by 2 bases, the J end by 1 base, with 17 bases between. The whole variable domain, remainder taken from reference TRBV2 and TRBJ1-1, is EPEVTQTPSHQVTQMGQEVILRCVPISNHLYFYWYRQILGQKVEFLVSFYNNEISEKSEIFDDQFSVERPDGSNFTLKIRSTKLEDSAMYFCASSETGRVLGNTEAFFGQGTRLTVV.

J is TRBJ1-1 and V is TRBV30; 7 nucleotides align to TRBD1. CDR3 length equals 13 residues. Germline V CDR1 and CDR2: GTSNPN, SVGIG (reference sequence). Germline trimming cut 1 base from V and 8 bases from J; bases unmatched to any gene: 7. DNA of the CDR3: TGTGCCTGGAGTGACACCGGGACAGTGGAAGCTTTCTTT. It encodes CAWSDTGTVEAFF.